This is a list of T cell receptor beta chains from one sample in a study of shared clonotypes between healthy human individuals. TCRdb keeps only in-frame clones here, not all; method: immunoSEQ multiplex PCR. The table includes a few million clones, approximately 94% detected once. The sequencing sample was made of naive CD4+ T cells sorted from blood. Receptors originate from a man aged 18 to 30 in good health. The CDR3 runs from the conserved cysteine through the conserved F or W. Rows give clone size only sometimes, using once, few, many, or a class for an expanded clone.

>17|.|TRBV19
CASSAGGTLAGANVLTF
>15|.|TRBV7-8
CASSLDGLNTDTQYF
>16|.|TRBV5-1
CASSLGLAGGGNEQFF
>16|once|TRBV5-5
CASSLAGSSSGNTIYF
>16|.|TRBV4-1
CASSPTSGKSSYEQYF
>21|once|TRBV5-1
CASSLRLSRGKSGAYNSPLHF
>14|.|TRBV5-8
CASSLKGRQETQYF
>13|.|TRBV4-2
CASSQDGVEKLFF
>12|.|TRBV2
CASSGQGHTIYF
>16|.|TRBV4-1
CASSQNLAGGYNEQFF
>13|.|TRBV6-5
CASSVDTSYEQYF
>15|.|TRBV28
CASSPSTGFTYEQYF
>14|.|TRBV4-1
CASSLTGQGYEQYF
>13|.|TRBV7-9
CASSFDGRKEQYF
>13|.|TRBV28
CASSLTRGNIQYF
>17|.|TRBV30
CAWRVSGSGQGNQPQHF
>15|once|TRBV7-2
CASSPRGGLYNEQFF
>16|.|TRBV7-6
CASSFMASGTTDTQYF
>16|.|TRBV18
CASSPSGGLGYNEQFF
>14|.|TRBV6-5
CASMRGQGHHEQYF
>15|.|TRBV13
CASSLASGPPETQYF
>15|.|TRBV5-1
CASSFEGGSGEKLFF
>14|.|TRBV10-3
CATLDRATGNTIYF
>16|.|TRBV27
CASSLPRVPAFNEQFF
>13|.|TRBV2
CASKGSNTGELFF
>15|.|TRBV28
CASSTDRGPYQPQHF
>15|.|TRBV19
CASSIVAGGRNEQFF
>16|once|TRBV7-8
CASSLEAGEGYNEQFF
>14|.|TRBV6-1
CASSELGGPQPQHF
>15|once|TRBV1
CTSSQETISGNTIYF
>16|.|TRBV2
CASSEELSVAPYEQYF
>18|.|TRBV4-3
CASSQRPAGGGVTYEQYF
>16|.|TRBV18
CASSRGDRADQETQYF
>17|.|TRBV9
CASSHERGGTSGYEQYF
>13|.|TRBV5-1
CASSRLTGSEQYF
>15|.|TRBV7-8
CASSLRQGARYEQYF
>16|.|TRBV30
CAWSPPPPREYEKLFF
>15|.|TRBV9
CASSTPPGSSYGYTF
>13|few|TRBV5-1
CASSGMGTTSLHF
>12|.|TRBV18
CASSPPNQPQHF
>15|.|TRBV28
CASRLEEVSGGIQYF
>15|.|TRBV5-6
CASSLDRKNTGELFF
>18|.|TRBV7-9
CASSLDRWGLENTGELFF
>14|once|TRBV18
CASSPSAGADTQYF
>13|.|TRBV7-2
CASSFSGEKTQYF
>14|.|TRBV19
CASSRTGGPGSQYF
>17|.|TRBV28
CASSYPRQGEKYNEQFF
>17|.|TRBV5-1
CASSLVPLAGFYNEQFF
>15|.|TRBV5-1
CASSFRTSGTDTQYF
>16|.|TRBV18
CASSPQERGAYNEQFF
>13|.|TRBV6-5
CASSYTRGNGYTF
>15|.|TRBV5-4
CASSLGGRDAYEQYF
>13|.|TRBV30
CAWSVNWYEKLFF
>13|.|TRBV9
CASSVGGSNEQFF
>15|.|TRBV27
CASSLTVGGHQPQHF
>14|.|TRBV28
CASSLTSEGAKAFF
>14|.|TRBV4-1
CASSQELAERLQFF
>13|once|TRBV6-5
CATKGGNQETQYF